The 21 T cell receptor beta chains below come from one sample, sequenced in a study of blood T cell repertoires in COVID-19. The data were produced by immunoSEQ multiplex PCR, yet TCRdb's version contains in-frame clones alone and is incomplete. In the table there are around 81,000 clones, about 80% of which are singletons. What was sequenced was peripheral blood. The receptors here all came from a human donor in a cohort sampled during active COVID-19.

The genes are TRBV5-8 and TRBJ1-1; D is possibly TRBD1 (5 bases). Trimming removed 3 bases at V and 2 bases at J, with 17 bases between. CDR3 length: 16 amino acids. The germline V gene encodes CDR1 SGHTS and CDR2 YDEGEE. Here the CDR3 reads CASSSDTGDFNTEAFF. The DNA of the CDR3 is TGTGCCAGCAGCTCGGACACCGGGGACTTCAACACTGAAGCTTTCTTT. Based on the CDR3 plus reference TRBV5-8 and TRBJ1-1, the full variable domain is EAGVTQSPTHLIKTRGQQATLRCSPISGHTSVYWYQQALGLGLQFLLWYDEGEERNRGNFPPRFSGRQFPNYSSELNVNALELEDSALYLCASSSDTGDFNTEAFFGQGTRLTVV.

This chain connects TRBV20-1 to TRBJ1-2; 10 bases are shared with TRBD1. The ends lost 7 bases at V and 7 bases at J; junction bases unmatched: 3. There are 11 residues in the CDR3. Germline CDR1 reads DFQATT; CDR2 reads SNEGSKA (reference sequence). The CDR3 here is CSVGTGVGYTF. The CDR3 nucleotides read TGCAGTGTCGGGACAGGGGTTGGCTACACCTTC.

This chain uses TRBV6-5 with TRBJ2-7, with D perhaps matching TRBD2 (5 bases). The V gene's germline CDR1 is MNHEY and CDR2 SVGAGI. V was shortened by 8 bases and J by 3 bases, with 14 bases between the two germline ends. The length of the CDR3 is 13 residues. This CDR3 reads CASAQDGIYEQYF. The CDR3 DNA is TGTGCCAGCGCACAAGACGGGATCTACGAGCAGTACTTC.

This sequence joins TRBV19 and TRBJ1-1; D call uncertain. V lost 8 bases and J lost 1, with 8 bases in between. CDR1 is LNHDA and CDR2 is SQIVND in the germline V gene (reference sequence). The CDR3 extends over 12 amino acids. The CDR3 region has the DNA TGTGCCAGTGGGCAGCCGAACACTGAAGCTTTCTTT. Its protein is CASGQPNTEAFF.

This chain uses TRBV12-3 or TRBV12-4 with TRBJ2-5, with D tentatively TRBD2 (5 bases). CDR3 length equals 13 residues. V lost 6 bases to trimming and J lost 6 bases, with 14 bases between them. The CDR3 nucleotides are TGTGCCAGCAGCCCTGACGGGGTAAAGACCCAGTACTTC. This sequence encodes CASSPDGVKTQYF.

The chain links TRBV6-2 or TRBV6-3 to TRBJ2-1; perhaps TRBD2 as D (5 bases). V was shortened by 0 bases and J by 7 bases, with 16 bases between the two germline ends. CDR3 length equals 16 residues. From germline, CDR1 is MNHEY and CDR2 SVGEGT. CDR3 sequence: CASSYSFPSWLNEQFF. The CDR3 DNA sequence: TGTGCCAGCAGTTACTCGTTCCCTAGCTGGTTGAATGAGCAGTTCTTC.

This chain links TRBV5-1 with TRBJ2-7; a weak D match, TRBD1 (6 bases). CDR1 and CDR2 from the germline V gene are SGHRS and YFSETQ. Deletions cut 5 bases from V and 2 bases from J, with 14 bases between. The CDR3 consists of 14 residues. CDR3 in DNA: TGCGCCAGCAGTTATACAGGGAATACCTACGAGCAGTACTTC. The encoded protein is CASSYTGNTYEQYF.

This chain connects TRBV30 to TRBJ2-2; 10 bases are a match to TRBD2. Germline-derived CDR1 and CDR2 are GTSNPN and SVGIG (reference sequence). The CDR3 loop spans 16 amino acids. V lost 4 bases and J lost 5; bases outside the gene matches: 10. CDR3 nucleotide sequence: TGTGCCTGGAAGGCTAGCGGGAGTAAATTGACCGGGGAGCTGTTTTTT. Its translation is CAWKASGSKLTGELFF. The full variable domain, in which reference TRBV30 and TRBJ2-2 provide the parts outside the CDR3, is SQTIHQWPATLVQPVGSPLSLECTVEGTSNPNLYWYRQAAGRGLQLLFYSVGIGQISSEVPQNLSASRPQDRQFILSSKKLLLSDSGFYLCAWKASGSKLTGELFFGEGSRLTVL.

The J gene is TRBJ2-7, the V gene TRBV18; 9 bases line up with TRBD1. This CDR3 has 14 amino acids. The germline gives CDR1 KGHSH, CDR2 LQKENI. The junction had 8 bases not matched to a gene; V was cut back by 6 bases and J by 5 bases. The CDR3 nucleotides read TGTGCCAGCTCGGATGGACAGGGGTTTGACGAGCAGTACTTC. Amino acids: CASSDGQGFDEQYF.

This sequence joins TRBV5-1 and TRBJ2-3; 14 nucleotides align to TRBD2. CDR3 size: 16 residues. Germline values: CDR1 SGHRS, CDR2 YFSETQ. After removal of 3 bases from V and 4 bases from J, the junction contained 4 bases not matched to a gene. CDR3 sequence (DNA): TGCGCCAGCAGCTCCGGGGGACTAGCGGGAGCAGATACGCAGTATTTT. This encodes CASSSGGLAGADTQYF.

This clone was recorded a few times. The chain combines TRBV6-2 or TRBV6-3 with TRBJ1-5; 10 nucleotides align to TRBD1. Germline loops: CDR1 MNHEY, CDR2 SVGEGT. Trimming took 4 bases from V and 4 from J; bases not matched to a gene: 7. The CDR3 extends over 16 amino acids. DNA of the CDR3: TGTGCCAGCAGTTTTCTCCCGGGACAGGGGAATCAGCCCCAGCATTTT. Amino acid sequence: CASSFLPGQGNQPQHF.

V and J are TRBV19 and TRBJ1-1, with D tentatively TRBD1 (5 bases). The CDR3 extends over 13 amino acids. Trimming took 1 base from V and 5 from J, leaving 8 bases between them. The germline gives CDR1 LNHDA, CDR2 SQIVND (reference sequence). CDR3 region: CASSIARGTEAFF. The DNA of the CDR3 is TGTGCCAGTAGTATAGCAAGGGGAACTGAAGCTTTCTTT.

The rearrangement links TRBV6-6 to TRBJ2-2, with a possible D match to TRBD2 (6 bases). Trimming shortened V by 5 bases and J by 13 bases, and 14 bases separated the two germline ends. From germline, CDR1 is MNHNY and CDR2 SVGAGI (reference sequence). CDR3 length equals 12 residues. CDR3 sequence reads: CASSAWQGGLFF. Here the CDR3 DNA reads TGTGCCAGCAGTGCCTGGCAGGGAGGGCTGTTTTTT.

This chain connects TRBV5-5 to TRBJ1-2, with 8 bases matching TRBD1. The CDR3 length is 17 residues. Germline assignment: CDR1 SGHKS and CDR2 YYEKEE (reference sequence). J was trimmed by 5 bases and V by 1 base; bases with no gene match: 13. The chain's CDR3 is CASSLSQGASRLYGYTF. CDR3 bases: TGTGCCAGCAGCTTGTCCCAGGGGGCGTCTCGACTATATGGCTACACCTTC.

The chain carries TRBV6-1 and TRBJ1-1; D not resolved. Germline V gene lookup returns CDR1 MNHNS and CDR2 SASEGT. This CDR3 comprises 14 residues. The ends were cut back, 0 bases at V and 2 bases at J, with 7 bases in the middle. DNA of the CDR3: TGTGCCAGCAGTGAAGCCTCAGTAAACACTGAAGCTTTCTTT. This codes for CASSEASVNTEAFF.

The chain combines TRBV7-2 with TRBJ1-5; the D is unclear. Per the germline V gene, CDR1 is SGHTA and CDR2 is FQGNSA. The CDR3 is made up of 12 amino acids. V lost 5 bases, J lost 6 bases, and 8 bases lay in between. CDR3 sequence: CASSHGRQPQHF. The DNA for the CDR3 is TGTGCCAGCAGCCACGGTCGTCAGCCCCAGCATTTT.

The V and J genes are TRBV6-5 and TRBJ1-1; possibly TRBD1 for D (6 bases). The CDR3 sequence is 14 residues long. Trimming shortened V by 5 bases and J by 8 bases, and 18 bases separated the two germline ends. Germline V lookup: CDR1 MNHEY, CDR2 SVGAGI. The CDR3 region has the DNA TGTGCCAGCAGTAGGATACAGGGTTCGGCGGAAGCTTTCTTT. Its translation: CASSRIQGSAEAFF.

The gene calls are TRBV12-3 or TRBV12-4 and TRBJ2-1, with D possibly matching TRBD2 (5 bases). Between the trimmed V and J ends, which lost 6 bases and 1 base, there was a span of 7 bases. The CDR3 length is 13 residues. CDR3 coding DNA: TGTGCCAGCAGACCGGGGTCCTACAATGAGCAGTTCTTC. It specifies CASRPGSYNEQFF.

The V and J genes are TRBV25-1 and TRBJ2-5; D is undetermined. CDR1 is MGHDK, CDR2 SYGVNS, per germline. The CDR3 spans 15 residues. Deletions cut 3 bases from V and 4 bases from J, with 15 bases between. CDR3 in DNA: TGTGCCAGCAGTGACCGATCGCGGAGAGGAGAGACCCAGTACTTC. Amino acids: CASSDRSRRGETQYF.

In DNA form, the CDR3 reads TGTGCCAGCAGTCGGGACAGGGGGGGCGGCTACACCTTC. Amino acid sequence: CASSRDRGGGYTF. The chain employs TRBV6-5 and TRBJ1-2, with 11 bases fitting TRBD1. The CDR3 length is 13 residues. Germline values: CDR1 MNHEY, CDR2 SVGAGI. With V trimmed by 5 bases and J by 8 bases, 4 bases remained unmatched.

The rearrangement uses TRBV30 and TRBJ1-4; D is perhaps TRBD1 (5 bases). The CDR3 sequence is 14 residues long. The V end lost 1 base, the J end lost 2 bases, and 8 bases lay between the germline ends. The germline CDR1 and CDR2 sequences are GTSNPN and SVGIG (reference sequence). The CDR3 region is CAWSAGGTNEKLFF. DNA for the CDR3: TGTGCCTGGAGTGCCGGGGGGACTAATGAAAAACTGTTTTTT.